These 16 T cell receptor beta chains were all obtained from the same sample, sequenced in a study of identical twins. Using its own MiXCR run on the 5' RACE reads, TCRdb lists one record per CDR3 protein. The repertoire has around 680,000 distinct CDR3 sequences, 8% to 9% of them found once; the top ten carry approximately 0.94%. The same sample was also studied in work on yellow fever vaccine responses in identical twins.

Sample: PBMCs. All receptors come from a woman between 18 and 29 years old in good health.

In its sample, this clonotype was seen once. The V and J genes are TRBV2 and TRBJ2-5; D possibly corresponds to TRBD2 (5 bases). Germline CDR1 reads SNHLY; CDR2 reads FYNNEI. Trimming took 10 bases from V and 5 from J, leaving 17 bases between them. The CDR3 runs 13 residues. DNA of the CDR3: TGTGCCAACCGTGAGGGAAAGCAGGAGACCCAGTACTTC. Protein product: CANREGKQETQYF.

J is TRBJ2-5 and V is TRBV5-4, with D possibly matching TRBD1 (6 bases). This CDR3 region has 14 residues. V lost 3 bases and J 3 bases, leaving 12 bases between the germline ends. Per germline, CDR1 SGHNT and CDR2 YYREEE (reference sequence). The CDR3 DNA follows: TGTGCCAGCAGCTCCTACGCAGGGGAAGAGACCCAGTACTTC. As protein: CASSSYAGEETQYF. Full variable domain (outside the CDR3, taken from reference TRBV5-4 and TRBJ2-5): ETGVTQSPTHLIKTRGQQVTLRCSSQSGHNTVSWYQQALGQGPQFIFQYYREEENGRGNFPPRFSGLQFPNYSSELNVNALELDDSALYLCASSSYAGEETQYFGPGTRLLVL.

This clonotype has a handful of counts. V gene TRBV3-1 combines with J gene TRBJ2-2; 8 bases are a match to TRBD2. The CDR3 is made up of 16 amino acids. Trimming at V came to 2 bases and at J to 3 bases, leaving 5 bases not matched to a gene. Germline values: CDR1 LGHDT, CDR2 YNNKEL (reference sequence). In nucleotides, the CDR3 is TGTGCCAGCAGCCAAATGCAGCGGGAGTACACCGGGGAGCTGTTTTTT. The encoded protein is CASSQMQREYTGELFF.

J is TRBJ2-3 and V is TRBV10-2; D gene uncertain. The CDR3 has 12 residues. The germline gives CDR1 WSHSY, CDR2 SAAADI. V gave up 4 bases and J gave up 5 bases, with 7 bases separating them. The CDR3 region is CASSGSLDTQYF. In DNA, the CDR3 is TGCGCCAGCAGTGGTTCCCTAGATACGCAGTATTTT.

This sequence joins TRBV30 and TRBJ1-4, with 7 bases identical to TRBD1. Germline CDR1 GTSNPN, CDR2 SVGIG (reference sequence). After removal of 4 bases from V and 5 bases from J, the junction contained 4 bases not matched to a gene. The CDR3 runs to 13 residues. The CDR3 coding sequence is TGTGCCTGGACCGGACAGGCGAATGAAAAACTGTTTTTT. Its translation is CAWTGQANEKLFF. Drawing the rest from reference TRBV30 and TRBJ1-4, the complete variable domain is SQTIHQWPATLVQPVGSPLSLECTVEGTSNPNLYWYRQAAGRGLQLLFYSVGIGQISSEVPQNLSASRPQDRQFILSSKKLLLSDSGFYLCAWTGQANEKLFFGSGTQLSVL.

This clonotype was seen repeatedly, ten times or more. V gene TRBV5-1 combines with J gene TRBJ2-5; 7 nucleotides match TRBD1. Germline loops: CDR1 SGHRS, CDR2 YFSETQ. Trimming removed 4 bases from V and 1 base from J; junction bases left unmatched: 10. The CDR3 length is 16 residues. CDR3: CASSRRQGIIQETQYF. DNA of the CDR3: TGCGCCAGCAGCAGAAGACAGGGTATCATCCAAGAGACCCAGTACTTC.

This clonotype was seen a few times. The rearrangement uses TRBV7-9 and TRBJ2-3; 7 nucleotides agree with TRBD1. Germline V gene data show CDR1 as SEHNR and CDR2 as FQNEAQ (reference sequence). With 3 bases clipped from V and 3 bases from J, the junction kept 6 bases outside the gene matches. CDR3 length: 15 residues. The CDR3 reads CASSFKGGWTDTQYF. As DNA, the CDR3 is TGTGCCAGCAGCTTTAAAGGGGGCTGGACAGATACGCAGTATTTT. The whole variable domain, remainder taken from reference TRBV7-9 and TRBJ2-3, is DTGVSQNPRHKITKRGQNVTFRCDPISEHNRLYWYRQTLGQGPEFLTYFQNEAQLEKSRLLSDRFSAERPKGSFSTLEIQRTEQGDSAMYLCASSFKGGWTDTQYFGPGTRLTVL.

V usage is TRBV5-5 and J usage is TRBJ1-5; 11 nucleotides align to TRBD1. The CDR3 has 15 residues. CDR1 SGHKS and CDR2 YYEKEE come from the germline V gene (reference sequence). V was pared by 4 bases and J by 3 bases, with 3 bases of the junction left unmatched. CDR3 in amino acids: CASSVGQGVNQPQHF. The CDR3 DNA follows: TGTGCCAGCAGCGTGGGACAGGGGGTCAATCAGCCCCAGCATTTT.

There are many counts of this clonotype. The chain carries TRBV12-3 or TRBV12-4 and TRBJ1-1; TRBD1 matches at 8 bases. The CDR3 loop spans 15 amino acids. The V segment lost 6 bases and the J segment 3 bases; nucleotides outside the gene matches: 9. The CDR3 nucleotides read TGTGCCAGCAGACCCACAGGGGGGGGTGACACTGAAGCTTTCTTT. Translated: CASRPTGGGDTEAFF.

Many counts were recorded for this clonotype. This chain uses TRBV7-9 with TRBJ2-6; D call uncertain. CDR3 length equals 16 residues. Germline V gene data show CDR1 as SEHNR and CDR2 as FQNEAQ (reference sequence). Trimming left V 1 base short and J 1 base short, with 8 bases between. For the CDR3, the DNA is TGTGCCAGCAGCTTAGATCGGCTGTCTGGGGCCAACGTCCTGACTTTC. It codes for CASSLDRLSGANVLTF.

In this sample, this clonotype turned up a few times. This chain uses TRBV14 with TRBJ2-2; TRBD1 might be the D (5 bases). This CDR3 has 15 residues. V lost 3 bases and J 3 bases, leaving 11 bases between the germline ends. Germline V gene sequence: CDR1 SGHDN, CDR2 FVKESK. The CDR3 is CASSHDDRYTGELFF. The CDR3 region has the DNA TGTGCCAGCAGCCATGATGACAGATACACCGGGGAGCTGTTTTTT.

As for this clonotype: Its ends do not fully match the called genes, so a read error is possible. The chain links TRBV7-2 to TRBJ2-3, with 11 positions matching TRBD2. The CDR3 contains 16 residues. Germline V lookup: CDR1 SGHTA, CDR2 FQGNSA. This CDR3 reads CASRLGSGGAADTQYF. For the CDR3, the DNA is TGTGCCAGCCGCTTGGGTAGCGGGGGGGCCGCAGATACGCAGTATTTT.

This clonotype was counted between two and nine times. The chain joins TRBV28 to TRBJ2-3; 9 bases map to TRBD2. The CDR3 totals 16 residues. Per the germline V gene, CDR1 is MDHEN and CDR2 is SYDVKM. V dropped 3 bases and J dropped 3; count of bases not matched to a gene: 7. The CDR3 sequence: CASSFPLAGTTDTQYF. CDR3 nucleotide sequence: TGTGCCAGCAGTTTTCCCCTAGCGGGGACTACAGATACGCAGTATTTT.

The rearrangement links TRBV25-1 to TRBJ2-1; 10 positions agree with TRBD2. Germline V gives CDR1 MGHDK, CDR2 SYGVNS. J gave up 8 bases and V 3 bases, and 4 bases lay outside the gene matches. The CDR3 length is 14 residues. The CDR3 DNA reads TGTGCCAGCAGTGAGCTAGCGGGAGATCATGAGCAGTTCTTC. This encodes CASSELAGDHEQFF.

This clonotype was observed at least ten times. The chain recombines TRBV29-1 with TRBJ2-7; D perhaps matches TRBD2 (5 bases). Trimming left V 3 bases short and J 7 bases short, with 16 bases between. Germline values: CDR1 SQVTM, CDR2 ANQGSEA. CDR3 size: 13 residues. CDR3 sequence (DNA): TGCAGCGTTGAGACGGACGGAGGTAGGGAGCAGTACTTC. Translation gives CSVETDGGREQYF.

This clonotype was counted a few times. The chain uses TRBV9 and TRBJ2-2; no definite D call. The CDR3 spans 15 residues. CDR1 is SGDLS and CDR2 is YYNGEE in the germline V gene. Trimming cost V 0 bases and J 4 bases, with 10 bases left between them. CDR3 in DNA: TGTGCCAGCAGCGTAGGTTTTCCAGGCACCGGGGAGCTGTTTTTT. Translation gives CASSVGFPGTGELFF.